The 14 T cell receptor beta chains below all came from one sample that was sequenced in a study of blood T cell repertoires in COVID-19. Sequenced by immunoSEQ multiplex PCR; TCRdb stores in-frame clones only, minus some. The sample has a few hundred thousand clones, over 70% seen once. Sequenced: peripheral blood. The receptor set was obtained from a human donor in a cohort sampled during active COVID-19.

This chain uses TRBV7-8 with TRBJ2-1; 9 nucleotides match TRBD1. Germline V gene sequence: CDR1 SGHVS, CDR2 FQNEAQ. After removal of 5 bases from V and 8 bases from J, the junction contained 7 bases not matched to a gene. The CDR3 is made up of 14 amino acids. The CDR3 reads CASSPGTGSDEQFF. The DNA of the CDR3 is TGTGCCAGCAGCCCCGGGACAGGGTCTGATGAGCAGTTCTTC.

V usage is TRBV6-6 and J usage is TRBJ2-1; the match to TRBD1 covers 7 bases. The CDR3 is 15 residues long. CDR1 is MNHNY and CDR2 is SVGAGI in the germline V gene (reference sequence). The V segment lost 7 bases and the J segment 0 bases; nucleotides outside the gene matches: 6. The CDR3 spells CASTQDRPSYNEQFF. The DNA for the CDR3 is TGTGCCAGCACTCAGGACAGGCCCTCCTACAATGAGCAGTTCTTC.

This chain connects TRBV28 to TRBJ1-5; TRBD1 matches at 7 bases. Germline values: CDR1 MDHEN, CDR2 SYDVKM. Trimming took 1 base from V and 2 from J; bases not matched to a gene: 5. The CDR3 runs to 16 residues. The CDR3 nucleotides are TGTGCCAGCAGTTTATTAAAGGGGGCAGGCAATCAGCCCCAGCATTTT. Translated, it gives CASSLLKGAGNQPQHF. Looking up the rest from reference TRBV28 and TRBJ1-5 gives the full variable domain: DVKVTQSSRYLVKRTGEKVFLECVQDMDHENMFWYRQDPGLGLRLIYFSYDVKMKEKGDIPEGYSVSREKKERFSLILESASTNQTSMYLCASSLLKGAGNQPQHFGDGTRLSIL.

This clone was found once. This chain joins TRBV6-1 and TRBJ1-1; D uncertain. This CDR3 has 14 residues. Per the germline V gene, CDR1 is MNHNS and CDR2 is SASEGT. Between the trimmed V and J ends, which lost 2 bases and 6 bases, there was a span of 13 bases. The CDR3 DNA follows: TGTGCCAGCAGTGAAAGTCTAAATCGGGCTGAAGCTTTCTTT. Its protein is CASSESLNRAEAFF.

The rearrangement links TRBV10-3 to TRBJ1-6; 8 nucleotides align to TRBD1. The germline gives CDR1 ENHRY, CDR2 SYGVKD. The V gene end was trimmed by 6 bases and the J gene end by 5 bases; junction bases not matched to a gene: 6. The CDR3 has 15 amino acids. In DNA form, the CDR3 reads TGTGCCATCAGCCTCGGACAGGGTCATAATTCACCCCTCCACTTT. Translated: CAISLGQGHNSPLHF.

This sequence joins TRBV6-2 or TRBV6-3 and TRBJ2-5; 9 positions agree with TRBD2. The CDR3 covers 18 residues. From germline, CDR1 is MNHEY and CDR2 SVGEGT. V shed 1 base and J 1 base; nucleotides not matched to a gene: 10. The CDR3 DNA sequence: TGTGCCAGCAGTTACTATCTCCCAAGCGGGGGGCTCCAAGAGACCCAGTACTTC. Protein: CASSYYLPSGGLQETQYF.

This chain connects TRBV6-4 to TRBJ2-7, with TRBD1 matching 9 bases. Germline assignment: CDR1 MRHNA and CDR2 SNTAGT. The CDR3 sequence is 13 residues long. Trimming at V came to 4 bases and at J to 4 bases, leaving 2 bases not matched to a gene. CDR3 DNA sequence: TGTGCCAGCAGTGTACAGGGGGCTTACGAGCAGTACTTC. This sequence encodes CASSVQGAYEQYF.

For the CDR3, the DNA is TGTGCCAGCAGTTACAATCGGAGGGCCTATGGCTACACCTTC. This gives the protein CASSYNRRAYGYTF. This chain joins TRBV6-5 and TRBJ1-2, with unresolved D. Germline values: CDR1 MNHEY, CDR2 SVGAGI. The CDR3 runs 14 residues. Trimming took off 2 bases at V and 4 bases at J, with 11 bases between the two ends.

The rearrangement joins TRBV3-1 (or the pseudogene TRBV3-2) to TRBJ2-7; 14 positions agree with TRBD2. Unmatched junction bases numbered 9, after V lost 5 bases and J lost 6 bases. The CDR3 extends over 16 amino acids. From germline, CDR1 is LGHDT and CDR2 YNNKEL (reference sequence). The CDR3 nucleotides read TGTGCCAGCAGCTTTGGGACTAGCGGGAGAGTCGGCGAGCAGTACTTC. This gives the protein CASSFGTSGRVGEQYF.

CDR3 residues: CASSQDVRLAGGGETQYF. In DNA form, the CDR3 reads TGCGCCAGCAGCCAAGACGTCCGACTAGCGGGAGGCGGAGAGACCCAGTACTTC. The chain is built from TRBV4-1 and TRBJ2-5, with 13 bases that match TRBD2. Trimming took 0 bases from V and 4 from J; bases not matched to a gene: 8. CDR3 size: 18 residues. Germline V lookup: CDR1 MGHRA, CDR2 YSYEKL.

The genes are TRBV6-5 and TRBJ2-4, with 7 bases identical to TRBD2. Trimming took 11 bases from V and 6 from J; bases not matched to a gene: 16. The CDR3 runs 15 residues. Germline V gene sequence: CDR1 MNHEY, CDR2 SVGAGI. The DNA of the CDR3 is TGTGCCGCCTCTAGTCCTGGGACGGGGGGAAACATTCAGTACTTC. Translating it yields CAASSPGTGGNIQYF.

The chain has TRBV7-2 and TRBJ2-5, with 11 bases lining up with TRBD2. This CDR3 contains 16 residues. After removal of 1 base from V and 1 base from J, the junction contained 2 bases not matched to a gene. Germline CDR1 reads SGHTA; CDR2 reads FQGNSA. The CDR3 DNA reads TGTGCCAGCAGCTTAGACCTAGCGGGGGGCCAAGAGACCCAGTACTTC. Translation: CASSLDLAGGQETQYF. The whole variable domain, remainder taken from reference TRBV7-2 and TRBJ2-5, is GAGVSQSPSNKVTEKGKDVELRCDPISGHTALYWYRQSLGQGLEFLIYFQGNSAPDKSGLPSDRFSAERTGGSVSTLTIQRTQQEDSAVYLCASSLDLAGGQETQYFGPGTRLLVL.

The rearrangement joins TRBV28 to TRBJ2-1; 11 bases agree with TRBD2. Germline V gene sequence: CDR1 MDHEN, CDR2 SYDVKM. After removal of 5 bases from V and 6 bases from J, the junction contained 6 bases not matched to a gene. The CDR3 is made up of 15 amino acids. The CDR3 loop reads CASSDLAGGLNEQFF. The CDR3 DNA is TGTGCCAGCAGTGATCTAGCGGGGGGCCTCAATGAGCAGTTCTTC.

The chain has TRBV5-4 and TRBJ2-3, with 7 positions matching TRBD1. Unmatched junction bases numbered 6, after V lost 4 bases and J lost 1 base. The CDR3 has 15 amino acids. CDR1 is SGHNT, CDR2 YYREEE, per germline (reference sequence). The DNA of the CDR3 is TGTGCCAGCAGCCAACCGGGACAGCGCACAGATACGCAGTATTTT. It translates to CASSQPGQRTDTQYF.